This T cell receptor delta chain was observed in a study of gamma-delta T cells after stem cell transplantation (dated by TCRdb to the mid-2010s). Library method: RT-PCR. The sample was run on an Illumina MiSeq. TCRdb called clones from the public reads with CATT, and repeated DNA sequences were later combined into one row. For this sample the table gives about 1,600 delta-chain clones, of which about 20% were detected only once. Jointly, the top ten make up just over 40% of the sample. The germline V gene yields GEAIGNYY for CDR1 and EKD for CDR2. The CDR3, from cysteine to phenylalanine, totals 18 residues. This entry keeps only the CDR3 DNA: 54 bases, framed from base 1. Relative to germline, V is missing 1 base and J is missing 0 bases, with 11 bases of the junction outside any gene match. To note about this clone: Its cognate antigen has yet to be identified. No per-base quality is available; no much larger clone lies one base away.

The sequence links TRDV2 to TRDJ1; 9 bases in the junction line up with TRDD3. Source material: gamma-delta T cells. This TCR was sampled from a human donor. It is not recorded whose cells these are; they may come from a transplant donor. CDR3 reads: CACDTVPTGGPDTDKLIF. The nucleotide sequence is given as TGTGCCTGTGACACGGTCCCTACTGGGGGACCCGACACCGATAAACTCATCTTT.